This TCR beta chain was recorded in a study of tumor-infiltrating lymphocytes in oesophageal squamous cell carcinoma. This CDR3 is built from 15 residues. Germline V lookup: CDR1 MNHNY, CDR2 SVGAGI (reference sequence). MiXCR, run by TCRdb on the PCR reads, gives a single entry per CDR3 protein. The sample yields tens of thousands of distinct CDR3 sequences, more than 30% seen once. This clonotype was seen at least ten times. Sequence at one end of the junction differs from germline and may be a read error. V gene TRBV6-6 combines with J gene TRBJ2-5, with D possibly being TRBD2 (7 bases). This TCR derives from a male donor with esophageal squamous cell carcinoma. Sequencing used esophageal tumor tissue. Here the CDR3 DNA reads TGTGCCAGCAGTTACGGGGGGGGGCTGAATTCACCCCTCCACTTC. This gives the protein CASSYGGGLNSPLHF.